This TCR beta chain was recorded in a study of shared clonotypes between healthy human individuals. The authors ran the assay at deep level. Generated by immunoSEQ multiplex PCR, the TCRdb table keeps only in-frame clones and is missing some. The repertoire holds around 2.1 million clones, under 97% seen once, with roughly 0.13% in the top ten. Concerning this clone itself: The antigen remains unidentified. Other DNA sequences from this sample encode an identical CDR3 as well.

Germline trimming cut 4 bases from V and 2 bases from J; bases unmatched to any gene: 5. The CDR3 is 14 residues long. Looked up from germline, CDR1 is SGHRS and CDR2 is YFSETQ. Points from the study as a whole: Compared with memory subsets, naive subsets generally had larger estimated richness. A reduction in generation probabilities was seen for non-shared clonotypes relative to those shared by all four donors.

This TCR derives from a man between 18 and 29 years old in good health. The V and J genes are TRBV5-1 and TRBJ2-7, with 8 bases that match TRBD1. Sequencing input: naive CD4+ T cells sorted from blood. Subset in this sample: CD45RA+ positively selected. Written as DNA, the CDR3 is TGCGCCAGCAGCCTTGGACAGGGCCCCTACGAGCAGTACTTC. Amino acids: CASSLGQGPYEQYF.